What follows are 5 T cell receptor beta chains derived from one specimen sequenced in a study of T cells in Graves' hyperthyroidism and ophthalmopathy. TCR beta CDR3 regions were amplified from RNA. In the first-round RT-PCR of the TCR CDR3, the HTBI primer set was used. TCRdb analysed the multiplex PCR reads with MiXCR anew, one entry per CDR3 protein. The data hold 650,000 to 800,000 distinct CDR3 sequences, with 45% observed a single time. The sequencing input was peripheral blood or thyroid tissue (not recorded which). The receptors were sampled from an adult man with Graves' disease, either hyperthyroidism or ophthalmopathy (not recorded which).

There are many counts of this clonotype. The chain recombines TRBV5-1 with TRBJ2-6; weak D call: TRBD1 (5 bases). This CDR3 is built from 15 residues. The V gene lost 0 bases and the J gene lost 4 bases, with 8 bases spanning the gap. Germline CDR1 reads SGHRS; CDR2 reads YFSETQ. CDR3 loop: CASSLGQNGANVLTF. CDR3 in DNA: TGCGCCAGCAGCTTGGGACAGAACGGGGCCAACGTCCTGACTTTC.

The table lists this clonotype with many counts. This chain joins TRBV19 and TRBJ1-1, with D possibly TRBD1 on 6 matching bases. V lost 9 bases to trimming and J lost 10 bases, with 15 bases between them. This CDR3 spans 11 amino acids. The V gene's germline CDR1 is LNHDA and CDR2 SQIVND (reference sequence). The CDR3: CASAIGGIAFF. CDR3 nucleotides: TGTGCCAGCGCCATAGGGGGGATAGCTTTCTTT.

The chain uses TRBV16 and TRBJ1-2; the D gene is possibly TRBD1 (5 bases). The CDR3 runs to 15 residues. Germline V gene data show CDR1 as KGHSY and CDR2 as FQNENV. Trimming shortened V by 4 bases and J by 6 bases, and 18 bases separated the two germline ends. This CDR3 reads CASSLIPHEGHGYTF. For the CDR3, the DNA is TGTGCCAGCAGCCTCATCCCCCATGAGGGACATGGCTACACCTTC.

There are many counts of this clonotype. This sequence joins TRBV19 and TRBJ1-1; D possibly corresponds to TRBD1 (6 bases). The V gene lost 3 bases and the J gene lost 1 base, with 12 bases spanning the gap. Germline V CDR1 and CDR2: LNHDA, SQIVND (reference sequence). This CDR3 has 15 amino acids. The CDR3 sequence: CASSIRTETNTEAFF. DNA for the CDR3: TGTGCCAGTAGTATCCGGACAGAGACGAACACTGAAGCTTTCTTT.

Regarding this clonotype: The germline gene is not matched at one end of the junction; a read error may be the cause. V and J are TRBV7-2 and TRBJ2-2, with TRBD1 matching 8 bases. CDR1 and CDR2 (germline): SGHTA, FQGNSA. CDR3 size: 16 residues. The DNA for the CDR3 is TGCGCCAGCAGCCAAGAATCCGACAGGGGCACCGGGGAGCTGTTTTTT. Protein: CASSQESDRGTGELFF.